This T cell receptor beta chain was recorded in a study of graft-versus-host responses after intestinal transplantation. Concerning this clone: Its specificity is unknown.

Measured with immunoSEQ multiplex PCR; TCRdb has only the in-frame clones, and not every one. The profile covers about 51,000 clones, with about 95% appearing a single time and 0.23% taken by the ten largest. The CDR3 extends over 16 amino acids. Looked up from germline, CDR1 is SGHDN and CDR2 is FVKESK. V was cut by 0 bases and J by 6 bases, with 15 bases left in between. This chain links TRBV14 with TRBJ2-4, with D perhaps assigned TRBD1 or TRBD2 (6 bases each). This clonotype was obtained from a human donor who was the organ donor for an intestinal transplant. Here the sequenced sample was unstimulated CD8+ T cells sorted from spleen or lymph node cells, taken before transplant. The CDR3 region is CASSQEMRGAGNIQYF. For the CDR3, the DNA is TGTGCCAGCAGCCAAGAGATGAGGGGGGCGGGAAACATTCAGTACTTC.